This T cell receptor beta chain was sequenced during a study of T-cell reconstitution after alpha-beta-depleted transplantation in children. With V trimmed by 5 bases and J by 5 bases, 6 bases remained unmatched. The CDR3 length is 15 residues. Germline CDR1 and CDR2: ENHRY and SYGVKD. As it was prepared, the TCRbeta library received unique molecular identifiers. TCRdb reanalysed the PCR reads using MiXCR and keeps one entry per CDR3 protein. This table holds about 370,000 distinct CDR3 sequences, over 20% found once. The sample holds many counts of this clonotype. The chain joins TRBV10-3 to TRBJ2-2; 9 bases match TRBD1. The clonotype comes from a human donor who donated a stem cell graft to a child with acute myeloid leukemia. This specimen was PBMCs from the stem cell graft donor, taken from the stem cell graft. For the CDR3, the DNA is TGTGCCATCAGTCCGGGACAGGGACAGACCGGGGAGCTGTTTTTT. It encodes CAISPGQGQTGELFF.